This T cell receptor (beta chain) came from a study of blood T cell repertoires in COVID-19. About the research overall: The United States, Italy and Spain provided the acute and convalescent COVID-19 samples. Sample material is recorded as cDNA or gDNA derived from T cells, B-cell-depleted T cells, or PBMCs.

V lost 0 bases and J lost 10, with 14 bases in between. The CDR3 is 13 residues long. Germline V lookup: CDR1 SGHRS, CDR2 YFSETQ. This clone was found once. As processed by the authors: Cell counts per sample came from amplifying reference gene primers. Sequenced by immunoSEQ multiplex PCR; TCRdb stores in-frame clones only, minus some. That table gives V, J and clone size, and the DNA gave D and trimming. The data contain 90,000 to 110,000 clones, approximately 90% of them seen just once; the ten biggest clones take up around 1.1%. Sequencing was performed on peripheral blood. The chain joins TRBV5-1 to TRBJ2-7, with no clear D. This clonotype was obtained from a human donor in a cohort sampled during active COVID-19. CDR3: CASSLVSGTGQYF. Here the CDR3 DNA reads TGCGCCAGCAGCTTGGTGTCAGGAACTGGTCAGTACTTC.